What follows describes a single T cell receptor (beta chain). Its antigen is not known. Libraries were prepared by immunoSEQ multiplex PCR; TCRdb keeps only in-frame clonotypes and omits some of them. The sample contains 65,000 to 85,000 clones, over 75% of which appear only once. V was shortened by 1 base and J by 2 bases, with 12 bases between the two germline ends. Germline lookup yields CDR1 SNHLY and CDR2 FYNNEI. The CDR3 is made up of 15 amino acids. This sample was included in a study of graft-versus-host responses after intestinal transplantation. The study's findings and limits: Within allografts, high graft-versus-host to host-versus-graft clonal ratios were seen among patients with graft-donor T cell macrochimerism. GvH clone levels peaked in circulation, and this peak was associated with early post-transplant HvG declines.

The clonotype comes from a human donor who was the organ donor for an intestinal transplant. The gene calls are TRBV2 and TRBJ2-7; a possible D gene is TRBD2 (6 bases). The sequences come from unstimulated CD8+ T cells sorted from spleen or lymph node cells, collected before transplant. This CDR3 reads CASSEGIGGAYEQYF. The CDR3 DNA follows: TGTGCCAGCAGTGAAGGGATCGGGGGAGCCTACGAGCAGTACTTC.